These 32 T cell receptor beta chains were all obtained from the same sample, sequenced in a study of T cells after yellow fever vaccination. TCRdb reprocessed the 5' RACE reads with MiXCR, giving one entry per CDR3 protein. In the table there are approximately 550,000 distinct CDR3 sequences, 15% to 20% of which are singletons. The source was PBMCs, collected 15 days after the yellow fever booster vaccination. The source of these receptors is a man younger than 45 who received the YFV17D yellow fever vaccine.

This clonotype was picked up a small number of times. Here the CDR3 reads CASSLGDDTEAFF. The CDR3, as DNA: TGTGCCAGCAGTTTGGGGGACGACACTGAAGCTTTCTTT. V gene TRBV12-3 or TRBV12-4 combines with J gene TRBJ1-1; perhaps TRBD1 as D (5 bases). This CDR3 spans 13 amino acids. Trimming left V 3 bases short and J 3 bases short, with 8 bases between.

V usage is TRBV20-1 and J usage is TRBJ2-3, with D perhaps TRBD2 (5 bases). V was pared by 0 bases and J by 6 bases, with 16 bases between. Germline assignment: CDR1 DFQATT and CDR2 SNEGSKA (reference sequence). This CDR3 comprises 15 residues. The CDR3 sequence is CSARDPRTQRDTQYF. CDR3 DNA: TGCAGTGCTAGAGATCCGAGAACCCAGCGGGATACGCAGTATTTT.

The genes are TRBV28 and TRBJ2-1, with TRBD1 identical over 7 bases. Germline V gives CDR1 MDHEN, CDR2 SYDVKM. Trimming cost V 5 bases and J 7 bases; bases outside gene matches: 26. The CDR3 runs to 20 residues. In DNA, the CDR3 is TGTGCCAGCAGTCAGTCGACAGGGCGGAGGAGCGGAGCCCGGCGGAATGAGCAGTTCTTC. Its translation is CASSQSTGRRSGARRNEQFF.

This clonotype was seen ten or more times. The chain links TRBV5-1 to TRBJ1-1; no firm D call. Per germline, CDR1 SGHRS and CDR2 YFSETQ. The CDR3 covers 13 residues. The V end lost 0 bases, the J end lost 2 bases, and 5 bases lay between the germline ends. The CDR3 spells CASSLGVNTEAFF. The CDR3 DNA sequence: TGCGCCAGCAGCTTGGGCGTAAACACTGAAGCTTTCTTT. The full variable domain, its missing parts supplied by reference TRBV5-1 and TRBJ1-1, is KAGVTQTPRYLIKTRGQQVTLSCSPISGHRSVSWYQQTPGQGLQFLFEYFSETQRNKGNFPGRFSGRQFSNSRSEMNVSTLELGDSALYLCASSLGVNTEAFFGQGTRLTVV.

This clonotype was seen repeatedly, ten times or more. This chain connects TRBV5-1 to TRBJ2-2, with D possibly being TRBD1 (6 bases). V was cut by 4 bases and J by 0 bases, with 10 bases left in between. The CDR3 has 15 amino acids. Germline CDR1 and CDR2: SGHRS and YFSETQ. The CDR3 region has the DNA TGCGCCAGCAGCCCGACAGGAACGAACACCGGGGAGCTGTTTTTT. Protein product: CASSPTGTNTGELFF.

This clonotype was counted only a few times. The chain is built from TRBV7-9 and TRBJ2-3; 7 bases match TRBD2. This CDR3 contains 15 residues. The junction had 3 bases not matched to a gene; V was cut back by 1 base and J by 2 bases. CDR1 is SEHNR and CDR2 is FQNEAQ in the germline V gene (reference sequence). CDR3 coding DNA: TGTGCCAGCAGCTTAGTAGCGGGCAACACAGATACGCAGTATTTT. Amino acid sequence: CASSLVAGNTDTQYF.

The chain uses TRBV20-1 and TRBJ2-2; D remains unclear. Germline CDR1 reads DFQATT; CDR2 reads SNEGSKA (reference sequence). CDR3 length: 12 amino acids. V lost 4 bases and J 4 bases, leaving 7 bases between the germline ends. In DNA, the CDR3 is TGCAGTGCTATCCGTTTCACCGGGGAGCTGTTTTTT. It codes for CSAIRFTGELFF.

The CDR3 DNA follows: TGTGCCAGCAGCTTAATTTCGTCTGGACAGGGGGCCGAGCAGTACTTC. Amino acids: CASSLISSGQGAEQYF. The V and J genes are TRBV7-8 and TRBJ2-7; 11 bases are a match to TRBD1. Germline V gene sequence: CDR1 SGHVS, CDR2 FQNEAQ. The CDR3 is 16 residues long. After removal of 2 bases from V and 6 bases from J, the junction contained 9 bases not matched to a gene.

This clonotype was observed a handful of times. The genes are TRBV6-1 and TRBJ2-3; possible D gene TRBD2, 5 bases. V was trimmed by 7 bases and J by 1 base, leaving 12 bases between them. This CDR3 contains 14 residues. Germline loops: CDR1 MNHNS, CDR2 SASEGT. CDR3 residues: CASMVAGRTDTQYF. CDR3 DNA sequence: TGTGCCAGCATGGTGGCGGGCCGCACAGATACGCAGTATTTT.

The chain is built from TRBV12-3 or TRBV12-4 and TRBJ2-1; D is unresolved. The CDR3 has 11 residues. Trimming took 5 bases from V and 10 from J, leaving 9 bases between them. CDR3 sequence: CASSLLYEQFF. CDR3 sequence (DNA): TGTGCCAGCAGTCTCCTATACGAGCAGTTCTTC.

This clonotype was counted a few times. The gene calls are TRBV4-2 and TRBJ1-1; D might be TRBD1 (6 bases). This CDR3 is built from 14 residues. V was clipped by 4 bases and J by 3 bases, with 12 bases between them. Per the germline V gene, CDR1 is LGHNA and CDR2 is YNFKEQ. The CDR3 coding sequence is TGTGCCAGCAGCCCCGGGGGCGTAGACACTGAAGCTTTCTTT. Translation gives CASSPGGVDTEAFF.

A few counts support this clonotype. The rearrangement links TRBV12-3 or TRBV12-4 to TRBJ2-5; 7 positions match TRBD1. With V trimmed by 10 bases and J by 5 bases, 19 bases remained unmatched. The CDR3 is 16 residues long. The CDR3, as DNA: TGTGCCACCTCCGCGAATAGAGGGGGCATCGGGGAGACCCAGTACTTC. As protein: CATSANRGGIGETQYF.

The chain is built from TRBV4-3 and TRBJ2-1; D tentatively fits TRBD1 or TRBD2 (6 bases each). CDR1 and CDR2 from the germline V gene are LGHNA and YSLEER. The length of the CDR3 is 14 residues. Trimming pared 2 bases from V and 10 bases from J, leaving 15 bases between. The DNA for the CDR3 is TGCGCCAGCAGCCAATCACCGGGGGCTCGAGAGCAGTTCTTC. Translating gives CASSQSPGAREQFF.

This clonotype was recorded a few times. The V gene is TRBV10-3, the J gene TRBJ2-7; perhaps D is TRBD1 or TRBD2 (6 bases each). Looked up from germline, CDR1 is ENHRY and CDR2 is SYGVKD. The germline V and J ends were trimmed by 7 bases and 5 bases, with 15 bases remaining between them. The CDR3 totals 13 residues. CDR3 DNA: TGTGCCATCACTCATAAGGGGGGCGACGAGCAGTACTTC. Its protein product is CAITHKGGDEQYF.

This clonotype was picked up a small number of times. The chain is built from TRBV7-2 and TRBJ2-3, with 9 nucleotides matching TRBD2. The CDR3 length is 15 residues. Germline loops: CDR1 SGHTA, CDR2 FQGNSA. Germline trimming cut 6 bases from V and 2 bases from J; bases unmatched to any gene: 6. The CDR3 DNA sequence: TGTGCCAGCAGGGACAGACTAGCGGTCACAGATACGCAGTATTTT. Its translation is CASRDRLAVTDTQYF.

The chain recombines TRBV5-1 with TRBJ2-6; 9 nucleotides match TRBD1. The CDR3 is 16 residues long. J gave up 2 bases and V 2 bases, and 2 bases lay outside the gene matches. Germline V lookup: CDR1 SGHRS, CDR2 YFSETQ. This CDR3 is CASSLRQGAGANVLTF. The CDR3 DNA sequence: TGCGCCAGCAGCTTAAGACAGGGGGCTGGGGCCAACGTCCTGACTTTC.

The V and J genes are TRBV20-1 and TRBJ2-7; 8 nucleotides match TRBD2. CDR1 and CDR2 (germline): DFQATT, SNEGSKA (reference sequence). Germline trimming cut 5 bases from V and 3 bases from J; bases unmatched to any gene: 0. The CDR3 loop spans 11 amino acids. CDR3 loop: CSAGTSYEQYF. DNA of the CDR3: TGCAGTGCTGGGACTAGCTACGAGCAGTACTTC.

As to this clonotype: One end of the junction does not line up with germline, which may come from a read error. The chain couples TRBV5-1 to TRBJ2-2; TRBD1 aligns across 8 bases. The CDR3 loop spans 16 amino acids. The germline V gene encodes CDR1 SGHRS and CDR2 YFSETQ. This CDR3 reads CASRRTGTANTGDLFF. The CDR3 DNA is TGCGCCAGCCGCCGGACAGGGACCGCGAACACCGGGGACCTGTTTTTT.

The chain is built from TRBV20-1 and TRBJ2-2, with a possible D match to TRBD1 (6 bases). Looked up from germline, CDR1 is DFQATT and CDR2 is SNEGSKA (reference sequence). The CDR3 extends over 16 amino acids. Trimming pared 6 bases from V and 4 bases from J, leaving 21 bases between. This chain's CDR3 is CSAADATGTPTGELFF. DNA of the CDR3: TGCAGTGCCGCCGATGCGACCGGGACACCCACCGGGGAGCTGTTTTTT.

V and J are TRBV7-9 and TRBJ2-1; 8 bases line up with TRBD1. The V gene end was trimmed by 2 bases and the J gene end by 12 bases; junction bases not matched to a gene: 12. The CDR3 runs 15 residues. Germline CDR1 and CDR2: SEHNR and FQNEAQ (reference sequence). The CDR3 spells CASSLTAGGPGGQFF. The CDR3 DNA is TGTGCCAGCAGCTTAACCGCAGGGGGCCCCGGCGGGCAGTTCTTC.

The V gene is TRBV7-2, the J gene TRBJ2-2; TRBD2 might be the D (6 bases). V lost 1 base to trimming and J lost 2 bases, with 11 bases between them. Per germline, CDR1 SGHTA and CDR2 FQGNSA. There are 16 residues in the CDR3. The CDR3 sequence: CASSLGAAGNTGELFF. The CDR3 DNA is TGTGCCAGCAGCTTAGGGGCGGCGGGAAACACCGGGGAGCTGTTTTTT. The complete variable domain, with remaining parts taken from reference TRBV7-2 and TRBJ2-2, reads GAGVSQSPSNKVTEKGKDVELRCDPISGHTALYWYRQSLGQGLEFLIYFQGNSAPDKSGLPSDRFSAERTGGSVSTLTIQRTQQEDSAVYLCASSLGAAGNTGELFFGEGSRLTVL.

This clonotype was seen ten or more times. The CDR3 DNA sequence: TGTGCCAGCAGTCAAAGGGGGGGAGAGACCCAGTACTTC. It translates to CASSQRGGETQYF. This chain uses TRBV6-1 with TRBJ2-5; a possible D gene is TRBD2 (7 bases). Germline CDR1 is MNHNS and CDR2 is SASEGT. Trimming cost V 5 bases and J 4 bases, with 11 bases left between them. The CDR3 consists of 13 residues.

The rearrangement links TRBV20-1 to TRBJ2-1; D gene uncertain. Trimming removed 2 bases at V and 1 base at J, with 12 bases between. The germline V gene encodes CDR1 DFQATT and CDR2 SNEGSKA (reference sequence). There are 15 residues in the CDR3. CDR3 in amino acids: CSARYGKGSYNEQFF. For the CDR3, the DNA is TGCAGTGCTAGATATGGGAAGGGATCCTACAATGAGCAGTTCTTC.

This clonotype was counted between two and nine times. The chain combines TRBV9 with TRBJ2-1, with TRBD1 matching over 11 bases. The CDR3 is made up of 16 amino acids. Trimming at V came to 0 bases and at J to 7 bases, leaving 6 bases not matched to a gene. The V gene's germline CDR1 is SGDLS and CDR2 YYNGEE. The CDR3 region is CASSVDGTGGWNEQFF. CDR3 DNA sequence: TGTGCCAGCAGCGTAGACGGGACAGGGGGGTGGAATGAGCAGTTCTTC.

CDR3 in amino acids: CASSPGLAGVSTGELFF. Written as DNA, the CDR3 is TGCGCCAGCAGCCCCGGACTAGCGGGAGTGAGCACCGGGGAGCTGTTTTTT. This sequence joins TRBV4-1 and TRBJ2-2; the match to TRBD2 covers 13 bases. Trimming removed 4 bases from V and 4 bases from J; junction bases left unmatched: 6. The CDR3 has 17 amino acids. Germline-derived CDR1 and CDR2 are MGHRA and YSYEKL.

This chain connects TRBV5-1 to TRBJ1-2; 8 nucleotides agree with TRBD1. Per germline, CDR1 SGHRS and CDR2 YFSETQ. This CDR3 has 14 amino acids. Trimming cost V 5 bases and J 7 bases; bases outside gene matches: 10. DNA for the CDR3: TGCGCCAGCAGTTCCGGGCAGGGGGCGCTTGGCTACACCTTC. Translated: CASSSGQGALGYTF. The variable domain in full, with the rest retrieved from reference TRBV5-1 and TRBJ1-2, is KAGVTQTPRYLIKTRGQQVTLSCSPISGHRSVSWYQQTPGQGLQFLFEYFSETQRNKGNFPGRFSGRQFSNSRSEMNVSTLELGDSALYLCASSSGQGALGYTFGSGTRLTVV.

This clonotype was seen only a few times. The chain recombines TRBV12-3 or TRBV12-4 with TRBJ1-2, with TRBD1 matching over 8 bases. V shed 3 bases, J shed 8 bases, and the junction held 5 bases outside the gene matches. This CDR3 contains 13 residues. CDR3 sequence: CASSFWDRRGYTF. The CDR3 DNA follows: TGTGCCAGCAGTTTTTGGGACAGGCGAGGCTACACCTTC.

The J gene is TRBJ2-2, the V gene TRBV5-1, with 7 bases aligning to TRBD1. Losses at the gene ends were 0 bases for V and 0 bases for J; bases not matched to a gene: 8. Germline-derived CDR1 and CDR2 are SGHRS and YFSETQ. CDR3 length: 18 residues. The CDR3 is CASSLAEQGPTNTGELFF. In DNA, the CDR3 is TGCGCCAGCAGCTTGGCCGAACAGGGGCCCACGAACACCGGGGAGCTGTTTTTT.

This clonotype was counted between two and nine times. V is TRBV29-1 and J is TRBJ2-1; no reliable D call. The V and J ends lost 1 base and 3 bases respectively, with 13 bases between them. The CDR3 contains 15 residues. CDR1 SQVTM and CDR2 ANQGSEA come from the germline V gene. CDR3 protein: CSVEGFGANYNEQFF. CDR3 bases: TGCAGCGTTGAAGGATTCGGCGCAAACTACAATGAGCAGTTCTTC.

The rearrangement joins TRBV2 to TRBJ2-5; D remains ambiguous. The germline V and J ends were trimmed by 4 bases and 2 bases, with 8 bases remaining between them. Germline CDR1 and CDR2: SNHLY and FYNNEI. This CDR3 is built from 13 residues. CDR3 nucleotides: TGTGCCAGCAGTGGTGCTCGTCAAGAGACCCAGTACTTC. Protein sequence: CASSGARQETQYF.

The chain combines TRBV7-2 with TRBJ2-3, with 12 bases identical to TRBD2. Germline assignment: CDR1 SGHTA and CDR2 FQGNSA. V gave up 2 bases and J gave up 2 bases; unmatched junction bases: 2. The CDR3 has 16 residues. The CDR3 spells CASSLRTSGTTDTQYF. The DNA of the CDR3 is TGTGCCAGCAGCTTAAGGACTAGCGGGACCACAGATACGCAGTATTTT.

The chain couples TRBV20-1 to TRBJ1-6; tentative D call: TRBD1 (5 bases). The CDR3 is 13 amino acids. The germline V and J ends were trimmed by 5 bases and 7 bases, with 12 bases remaining between them. The germline CDR1 and CDR2 sequences are DFQATT and SNEGSKA (reference sequence). The CDR3 reads CSALGGANSPLHF. CDR3 DNA: TGCAGTGCTTTGGGAGGGGCCAATTCACCCCTCCACTTT.